The source of this T cell receptor beta chain is a study of T cell repertoires in cytomegalovirus infection. The wider study: Indications came from public TCR beta signatures; they pointed to CMV infection and to a matching HLA type.

Study-wide points: Adding up the frequency of public TCR beta families identified people who carried CMV plus the relevant HLA.

In this sample, this clonotype turned up many times. The antigen remains unidentified. TCRdb passed the reads through MiXCR, listing each CDR3 protein once. The table has 160,000 or so distinct CDR3 sequences, about a sixth seen once. From germline, CDR1 is SGHTA and CDR2 FQGNSA. The CDR3 is 15 residues long. Trimming removed 5 bases from V and 1 base from J; junction bases left unmatched: 3. The genes are TRBV7-2 and TRBJ2-7; 12 bases map to TRBD1. This clonotype was obtained from a human donor in good health (CMV status not recorded). Some clones in this sample may be carry-over from other donors' samples. Sequencing was done on a sample of CD8+ T cells from PBMCs. DNA of the CDR3: TGTGCCAGCAGCGAGGGACAGGGGGCGTCCTACGAGCAGTACTTC. Protein: CASSEGQGASYEQYF.